This T cell receptor beta chain comes out of a study of vaccination and CD4 T cells after COVID-19. As for treatment: approximately 10-day PBMC culture with coronavirus spike peptide pools or control peptides (ViraFEST assay). The CDR3 extends over 13 amino acids. Trimming removed 5 bases from V and 7 bases from J, with 9 bases in between. CDR1 WSHSY and CDR2 SAAADI come from the germline V gene. Oncomine TCR Beta short-read sequencing was applied to DNA from cultured CD4+ T cells. TCRdb itself ran the PCR reads through MiXCR, one entry per CDR3 protein. The table has roughly 11,000 distinct CDR3 sequences, less than 55% seen once. The sample holds a few counts of this clonotype. Its antigen is as yet unknown.

The sample comprised CD4+ T cells from blood, cultured in vitro. This TCR was sampled from a human donor who had recovered from COVID-19. J is TRBJ1-6 and V is TRBV10-2; D is uncertain. CDR3 nucleotides: TGCGCCAGCAGTACACAGACGAATTCACCCCTCCACTTT. It specifies CASSTQTNSPLHF.